This T cell receptor (beta chain) came from a study of blood T cell repertoires in COVID-19. Using immunoSEQ multiplex PCR, the repertoire was profiled, and TCRdb retains in-frame clones only, with some absent. The table records 150,000 to 200,000 clones, approximately 86% of them present only once. Ages ranged from about 18 to 89 years, with residence in 24 US areas. The sequenced sample was PBMCs or T cells enriched from blood (not recorded which). The source of this sequence is a man aged 55 to 70 who had recovered from COVID-19.

Here the CDR3 reads CASRDSFYEQYF. In DNA, the CDR3 is TGTGCCTCCCGGGACAGCTTCTACGAGCAGTACTTC. The chain employs TRBV28 and TRBJ2-7, with 7 bases that match TRBD1. Germline V gene data show CDR1 as MDHEN and CDR2 as SYDVKM. The length of the CDR3 is 12 residues. V lost 11 bases to trimming and J lost 3 bases; unmatched junction nucleotides: 7.